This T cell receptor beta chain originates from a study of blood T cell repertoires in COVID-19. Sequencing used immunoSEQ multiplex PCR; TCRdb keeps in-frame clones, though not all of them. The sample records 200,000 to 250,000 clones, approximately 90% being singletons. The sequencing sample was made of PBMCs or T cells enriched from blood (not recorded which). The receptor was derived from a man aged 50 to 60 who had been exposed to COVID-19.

The CDR3 loop is CASSAVTEAFF. In DNA, the CDR3 is TGTGCCAGCAGTGCGGTCACTGAAGCTTTCTTT. The chain links TRBV12-3 or TRBV12-4 to TRBJ1-1; D not certain. Trimming removed 5 bases at V and 4 bases at J, with 5 bases between. The CDR3 totals 11 residues.